One TCR beta chain is described in this entry. The antigen is undetermined. Read data end 3 residues before the CDR3 end; the end is taken from the germline J gene. These data originate in a study of T cell clonality in common variable immunodeficiency. The assay was immunoSEQ multiplex PCR, and TCRdb's table has in-frame clones only and misses some. Singletons are absent from the sample, which has roughly 43,000 clones. Study-level points and caveats: Fewer TCRbeta clones were shared among CVID subjects than controls.

Germline V gives CDR1 SGHVS, CDR2 FNYEAQ. The ends were cut back, 1 base at V and 0 bases at J, with 17 bases in the middle. CDR3 size: 18 residues. The receptor comes from a person aged 18 to 75 in good health. The J gene is TRBJ2-3, the V gene TRBV7-6; D perhaps matches TRBD1 (5 bases). The material sequenced was peripheral blood mononuclear cells. The CDR3 loop is CASSLGWPGRTSTDTQYF. CDR3 DNA, as far as it was read: TGTGCCAGCAGCTTAGGCTGGCCAGGGCGCACTAGCACAGATACG.